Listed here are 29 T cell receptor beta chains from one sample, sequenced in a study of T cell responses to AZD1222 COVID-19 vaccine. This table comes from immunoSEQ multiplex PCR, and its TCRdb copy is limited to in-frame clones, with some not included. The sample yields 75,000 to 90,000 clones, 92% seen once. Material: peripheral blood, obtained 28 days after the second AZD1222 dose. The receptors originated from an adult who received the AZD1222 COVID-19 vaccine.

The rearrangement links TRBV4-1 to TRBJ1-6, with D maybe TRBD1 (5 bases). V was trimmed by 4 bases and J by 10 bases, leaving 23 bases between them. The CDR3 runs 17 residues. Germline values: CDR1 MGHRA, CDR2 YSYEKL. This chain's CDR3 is CASSRMDRGVQGSPLHF. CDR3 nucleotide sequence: TGCGCCAGCAGCCGGATGGATAGGGGCGTCCAAGGATCACCCCTCCACTTT.

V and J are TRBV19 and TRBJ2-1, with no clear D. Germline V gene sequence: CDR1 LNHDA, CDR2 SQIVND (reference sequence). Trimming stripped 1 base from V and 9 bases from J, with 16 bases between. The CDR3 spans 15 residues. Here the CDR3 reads CASSIAAGVKGEQFF. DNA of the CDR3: TGTGCCAGTAGTATAGCGGCAGGCGTCAAGGGTGAGCAGTTCTTC.

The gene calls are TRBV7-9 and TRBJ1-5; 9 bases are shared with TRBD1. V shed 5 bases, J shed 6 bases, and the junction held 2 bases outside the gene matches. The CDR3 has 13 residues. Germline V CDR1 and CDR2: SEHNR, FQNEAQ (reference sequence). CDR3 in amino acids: CASSGTGLQPQHF. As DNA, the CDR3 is TGTGCCAGCAGCGGGACAGGGCTTCAGCCCCAGCATTTT.

The chain's CDR3 is CASSYQGGDGYTF. In DNA, the CDR3 is TGTGCCAGCAGCTACCAGGGGGGGGATGGCTACACCTTC. The rearrangement uses TRBV7-2 and TRBJ1-2, with 7 bases identical to TRBD1. The CDR3 has 13 amino acids. The ends lost 4 bases at V and 6 bases at J; junction bases unmatched: 5. Germline values: CDR1 SGHTA, CDR2 FQGNSA.

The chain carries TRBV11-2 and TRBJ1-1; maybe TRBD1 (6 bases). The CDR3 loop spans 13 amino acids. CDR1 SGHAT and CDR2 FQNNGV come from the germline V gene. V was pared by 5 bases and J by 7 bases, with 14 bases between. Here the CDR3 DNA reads TGTGCCAGCAGCCCAGGCCGGGGGCGTGAAGCTTTCTTT. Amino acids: CASSPGRGREAFF.

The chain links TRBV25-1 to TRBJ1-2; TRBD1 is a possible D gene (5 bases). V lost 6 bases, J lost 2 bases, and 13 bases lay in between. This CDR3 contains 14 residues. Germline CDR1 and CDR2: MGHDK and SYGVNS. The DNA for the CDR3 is TGTGCCAGCAGCTTCGGGGACTCCAACTATGGCTACACCTTC. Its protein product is CASSFGDSNYGYTF.

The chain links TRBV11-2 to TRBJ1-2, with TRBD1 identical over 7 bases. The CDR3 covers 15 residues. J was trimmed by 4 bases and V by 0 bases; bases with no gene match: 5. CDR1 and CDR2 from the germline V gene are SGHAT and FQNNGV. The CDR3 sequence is CASSLDTGAPYGYTF. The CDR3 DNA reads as TGTGCCAGCAGCTTAGATACAGGGGCGCCCTATGGCTACACCTTC. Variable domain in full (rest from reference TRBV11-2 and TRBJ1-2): EAGVAQSPRYKIIEKRQSVAFWCNPISGHATLYWYQQILGQGPKLLIQFQNNGVVDDSQLPKDRFSAERLKGVDSTLKIQPAKLEDSAVYLCASSLDTGAPYGYTFGSGTRLTVV.

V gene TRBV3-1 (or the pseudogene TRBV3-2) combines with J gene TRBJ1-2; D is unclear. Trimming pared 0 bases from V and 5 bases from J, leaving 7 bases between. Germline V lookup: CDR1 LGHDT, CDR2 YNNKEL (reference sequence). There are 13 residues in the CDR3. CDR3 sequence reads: CASSQERSYGYTF. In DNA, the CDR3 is TGTGCCAGCAGCCAAGAAAGGAGTTATGGCTACACCTTC.

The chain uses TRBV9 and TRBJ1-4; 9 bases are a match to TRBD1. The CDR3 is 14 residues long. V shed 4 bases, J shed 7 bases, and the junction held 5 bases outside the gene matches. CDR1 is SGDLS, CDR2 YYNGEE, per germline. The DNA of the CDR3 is TGTGCCAGCAGCCGTGGGACAGGGACTGAAAAACTGTTTTTT. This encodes CASSRGTGTEKLFF. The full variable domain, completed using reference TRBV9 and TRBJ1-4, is DSGVTQTPKHLITATGQRVTLRCSPRSGDLSVYWYQQSLDQGLQFLIQYYNGEERAKGNILERFSAQQFPDLHSELNLSSLELGDSALYFCASSRGTGTEKLFFGSGTQLSVL.

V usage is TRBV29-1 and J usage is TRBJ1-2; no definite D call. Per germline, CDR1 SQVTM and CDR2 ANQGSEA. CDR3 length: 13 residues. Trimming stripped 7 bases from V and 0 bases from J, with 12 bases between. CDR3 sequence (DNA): TGCAGCGCCCCGACGGTAGCTAACTATGGCTACACCTTC. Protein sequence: CSAPTVANYGYTF. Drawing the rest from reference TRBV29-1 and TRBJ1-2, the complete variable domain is SAVISQKPSRDICQRGTSLTIQCQVDSQVTMMFWYRQQPGQSLTLIATANQGSEATYESGFVIDKFPISRPNLTFSTLTVSNMSPEDSSIYLCSAPTVANYGYTFGSGTRLTVV.

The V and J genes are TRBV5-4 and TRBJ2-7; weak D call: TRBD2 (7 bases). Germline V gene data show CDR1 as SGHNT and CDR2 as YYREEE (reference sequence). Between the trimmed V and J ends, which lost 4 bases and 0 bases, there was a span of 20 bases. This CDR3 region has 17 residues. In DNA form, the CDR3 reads TGTGCCAGCAGCCCGACAGGCGGGAGCGAAAGCTCCTACGAGCAGTACTTC. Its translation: CASSPTGGSESSYEQYF.

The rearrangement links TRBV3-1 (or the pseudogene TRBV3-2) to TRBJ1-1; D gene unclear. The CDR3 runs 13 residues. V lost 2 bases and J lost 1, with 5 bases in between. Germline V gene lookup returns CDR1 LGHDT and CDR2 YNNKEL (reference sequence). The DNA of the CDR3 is TGTGCCAGCAGCCAAACGGAGAACACTGAAGCTTTCTTT. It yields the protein CASSQTENTEAFF.

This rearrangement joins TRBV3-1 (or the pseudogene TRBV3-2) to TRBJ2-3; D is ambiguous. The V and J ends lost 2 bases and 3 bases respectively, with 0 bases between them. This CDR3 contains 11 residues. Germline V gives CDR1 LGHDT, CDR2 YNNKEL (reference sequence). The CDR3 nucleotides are TGTGCCAGCAGCCAAACAGATACGCAGTATTTT. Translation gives CASSQTDTQYF.

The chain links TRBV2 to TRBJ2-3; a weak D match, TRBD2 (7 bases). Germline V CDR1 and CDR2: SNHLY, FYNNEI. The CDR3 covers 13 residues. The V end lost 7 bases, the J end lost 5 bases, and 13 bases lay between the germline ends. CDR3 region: CASTEGGKDTQYF. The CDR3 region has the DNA TGTGCCAGCACCGAGGGGGGGAAAGATACGCAGTATTTT.

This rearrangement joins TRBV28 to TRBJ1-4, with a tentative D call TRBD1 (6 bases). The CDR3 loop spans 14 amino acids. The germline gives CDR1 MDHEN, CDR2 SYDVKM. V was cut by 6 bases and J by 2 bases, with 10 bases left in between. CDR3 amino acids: CASSLGGTNEKLFF. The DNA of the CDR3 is TGTGCCAGCAGCTTAGGGGGGACTAATGAAAAACTGTTTTTT.

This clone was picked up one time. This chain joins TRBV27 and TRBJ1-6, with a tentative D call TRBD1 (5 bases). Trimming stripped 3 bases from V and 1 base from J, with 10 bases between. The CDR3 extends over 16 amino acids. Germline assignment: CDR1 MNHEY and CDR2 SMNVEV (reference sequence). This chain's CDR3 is CASSFRERSYNSPLHF. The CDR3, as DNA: TGTGCCAGCAGTTTCAGGGAGCGGTCCTATAATTCACCCCTCCACTTT.

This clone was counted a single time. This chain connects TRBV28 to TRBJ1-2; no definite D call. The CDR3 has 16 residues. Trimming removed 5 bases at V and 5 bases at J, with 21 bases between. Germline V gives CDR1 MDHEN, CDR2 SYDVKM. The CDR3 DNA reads TGTGCCAGCAGTCTACGGGTGGGCAGCACGCTATATGGCTACACCTTC. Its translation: CASSLRVGSTLYGYTF.

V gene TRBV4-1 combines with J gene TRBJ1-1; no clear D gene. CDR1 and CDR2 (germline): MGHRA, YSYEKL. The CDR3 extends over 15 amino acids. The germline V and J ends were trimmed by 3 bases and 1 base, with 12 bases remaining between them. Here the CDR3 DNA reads TGCGCCAGCAGCCACGCCTTACACCCGAACACTGAAGCTTTCTTT. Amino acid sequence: CASSHALHPNTEAFF.

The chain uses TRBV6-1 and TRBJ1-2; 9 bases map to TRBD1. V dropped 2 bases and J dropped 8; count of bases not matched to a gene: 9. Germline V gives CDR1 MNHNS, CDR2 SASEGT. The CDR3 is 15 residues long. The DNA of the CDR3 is TGTGCCAGCAGTGAAAGTCAGGGACAGGGAGAGGGCTACACCTTC. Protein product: CASSESQGQGEGYTF.

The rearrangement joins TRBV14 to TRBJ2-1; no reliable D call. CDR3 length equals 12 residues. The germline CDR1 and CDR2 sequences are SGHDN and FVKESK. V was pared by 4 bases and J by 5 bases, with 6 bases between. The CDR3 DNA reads TGTGCCAGCAGCCCAACTAACAATGAGCAGTTCTTC. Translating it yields CASSPTNNEQFF.

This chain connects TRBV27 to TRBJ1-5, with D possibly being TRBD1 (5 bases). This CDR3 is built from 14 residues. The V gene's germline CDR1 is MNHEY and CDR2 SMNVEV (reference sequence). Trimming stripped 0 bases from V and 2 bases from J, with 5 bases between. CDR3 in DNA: TGTGCCAGCAGTTTATCAGGGGGCAATCAGCCCCAGCATTTT. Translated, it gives CASSLSGGNQPQHF.

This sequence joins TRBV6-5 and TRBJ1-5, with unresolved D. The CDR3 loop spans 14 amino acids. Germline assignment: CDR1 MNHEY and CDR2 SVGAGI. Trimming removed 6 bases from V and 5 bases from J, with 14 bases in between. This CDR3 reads CASSPGFGDQPQHF. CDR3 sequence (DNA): TGTGCCAGCAGCCCAGGATTCGGGGATCAGCCCCAGCATTTT.

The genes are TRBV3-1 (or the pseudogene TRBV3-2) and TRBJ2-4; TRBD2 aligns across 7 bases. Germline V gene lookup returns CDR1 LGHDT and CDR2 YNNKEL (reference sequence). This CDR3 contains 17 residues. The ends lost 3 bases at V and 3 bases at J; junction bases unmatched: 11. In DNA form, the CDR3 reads TGTGCCAGCAGCCAGAGTTTGCGGGAGTTGAGCAAAAACATTCAGTACTTC. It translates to CASSQSLRELSKNIQYF.

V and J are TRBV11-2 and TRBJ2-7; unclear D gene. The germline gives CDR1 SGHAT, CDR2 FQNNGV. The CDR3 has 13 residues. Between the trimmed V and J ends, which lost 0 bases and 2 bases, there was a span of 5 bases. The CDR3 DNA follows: TGTGCCAGCAGCTTAGACAGGCCCTACGAGCAGTACTTC. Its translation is CASSLDRPYEQYF.

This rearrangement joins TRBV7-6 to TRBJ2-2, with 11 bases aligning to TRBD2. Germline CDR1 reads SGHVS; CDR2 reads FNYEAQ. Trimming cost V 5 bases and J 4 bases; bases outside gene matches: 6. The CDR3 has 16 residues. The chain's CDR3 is CASSPGTSGRTGELFF. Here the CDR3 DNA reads TGTGCCAGCAGCCCGGGGACTAGCGGACGCACCGGGGAGCTGTTTTTT.

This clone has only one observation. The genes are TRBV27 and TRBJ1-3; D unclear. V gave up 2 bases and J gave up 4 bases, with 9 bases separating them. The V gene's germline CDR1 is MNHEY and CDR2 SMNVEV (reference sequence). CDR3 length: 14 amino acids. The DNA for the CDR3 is TGTGCCAGCAGTTTAACACACTCGGGAAACACCATATATTTT. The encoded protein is CASSLTHSGNTIYF.

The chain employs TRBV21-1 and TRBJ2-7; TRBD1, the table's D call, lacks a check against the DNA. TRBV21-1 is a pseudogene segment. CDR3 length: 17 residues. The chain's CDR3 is CASSKGAPGTGDYEQYF. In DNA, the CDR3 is TGTGCCAGCAGCAAGGGAGCCCCCGGGACAGGGGACTACGAGCAGTACTTC.

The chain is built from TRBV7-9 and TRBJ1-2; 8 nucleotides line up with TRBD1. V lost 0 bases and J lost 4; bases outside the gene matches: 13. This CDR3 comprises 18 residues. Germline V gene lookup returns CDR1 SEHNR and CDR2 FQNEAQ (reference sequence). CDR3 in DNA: TGTGCCAGCAGCTTAGCCCTAGCCCAAGACAGGGGCGGCTATGGCTACACCTTC. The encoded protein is CASSLALAQDRGGYGYTF.

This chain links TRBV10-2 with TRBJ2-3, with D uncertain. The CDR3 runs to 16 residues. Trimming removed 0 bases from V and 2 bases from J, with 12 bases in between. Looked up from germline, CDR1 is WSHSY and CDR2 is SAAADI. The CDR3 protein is CASSESSVQLTDTQYF. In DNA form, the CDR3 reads TGCGCCAGCAGTGAGTCGAGCGTACAGCTCACAGATACGCAGTATTTT.